Presented here are 25 T cell receptor beta chains from one specimen sequenced in a study of Graves' ophthalmopathy and Graves' hyperthyroidism. Amplified TCR beta CDR3 regions were obtained using RNA transcripts as template. An initial RT-PCR round employing HTBI primers preceded a second-round multiplex PCR. TCRdb itself ran the multiplex PCR reads through MiXCR, one entry per CDR3 protein. Among 360,000 or so distinct CDR3 sequences, about a sixth were seen once, and the ten largest hold around 1.4%. The sample was peripheral blood. Every receptor here comes from a woman younger than 30 with Graves' ophthalmopathy.

This clonotype has at least ten counts. V is TRBV6-5 and J is TRBJ2-5; no firm D call. Looked up from germline, CDR1 is MNHEY and CDR2 is SVGAGI. The CDR3 consists of 15 residues. The V end lost 6 bases, the J end lost 5 bases, and 19 bases lay between the germline ends. The CDR3 nucleotides are TGTGCCAGCAGACCTCCCGCCCCCGGGTGGGAGACCCAGTACTTC. Its protein is CASRPPAPGWETQYF.

This clonotype was counted ten times or more. This chain links TRBV6-2 or TRBV6-3 with TRBJ2-5; the D call may be TRBD1 or TRBD2 (5 bases each). Trimming removed 4 bases from V and 4 bases from J, with 10 bases in between. The CDR3 sequence is 13 residues long. The V gene's germline CDR1 is MNHEY and CDR2 SVGEGT. Here the CDR3 reads CASSFKGRETQYF. Here the CDR3 DNA reads TGTGCCAGCAGTTTCAAGGGGAGAGAGACCCAGTACTTC.

This clonotype was detected ten times or more. The chain combines TRBV18 with TRBJ2-5, with 8 bases identical to TRBD1. Germline values: CDR1 KGHSH, CDR2 LQKENI. The V and J ends lost 8 bases and 4 bases, in that order; junction bases with no gene match: 6. The CDR3 consists of 13 residues. The CDR3, as DNA: TGTGCCAGCAGTCCAGGGGGCGCAGAGACCCAGTACTTC. It yields the protein CASSPGGAETQYF.

The table lists this clonotype with many counts. This chain connects TRBV6-2 or TRBV6-3 to TRBJ2-5; TRBD2 matches at 8 bases. Germline assignment: CDR1 MNHEY and CDR2 SVGEGT. J was trimmed by 4 bases and V by 2 bases; bases with no gene match: 12. The CDR3 is 17 amino acids. The CDR3 region has the DNA TGTGCCAGCAGTTACCCCCGAGGGTTGAGCGGGAGAGAGACCCAGTACTTC. Protein sequence: CASSYPRGLSGRETQYF.

The CDR3 region is CASRTVDTSYEQYF. The DNA of the CDR3 is TGTGCCAGCCGGACTGTCGACACGTCCTACGAGCAGTACTTC. The chain is built from TRBV6-1 and TRBJ2-7; tentatively, D is TRBD2 (5 bases). Looked up from germline, CDR1 is MNHNS and CDR2 is SASEGT. The V end was cut by 8 bases, the J end by 1 base, with 15 bases between. CDR3 size: 14 residues.

This clonotype was counted at least ten times. The rearrangement links TRBV6-4 to TRBJ2-7; no clear D. Germline loops: CDR1 MRHNA, CDR2 SNTAGT. This CDR3 has 17 residues. The germline V and J ends were trimmed by 5 bases and 0 bases, with 20 bases remaining between them. In DNA, the CDR3 is TGTGCCAGCAGTCTCTCCTTGAACACCCATATCTCCTACGAGCAGTACTTC. It codes for CASSLSLNTHISYEQYF.

This clonotype was counted at least ten times. V usage is TRBV27 and J usage is TRBJ1-6; 9 positions match TRBD1. Trimming cost V 3 bases and J 8 bases; bases outside gene matches: 5. There are 15 residues in the CDR3. CDR1 is MNHEY and CDR2 is SMNVEV in the germline V gene (reference sequence). The CDR3 DNA reads TGTGCCAGCAGTTTGTACAGGGGGCGGGATTCACCCCTCCACTTT. Its translation: CASSLYRGRDSPLHF.

This clonotype was observed at least ten times. The chain is built from TRBV2 and TRBJ2-4; 9 bases are shared with TRBD2. The V gene end was trimmed by 3 bases and the J gene end by 0 bases; junction bases not matched to a gene: 3. In germline, CDR1 is SNHLY, CDR2 FYNNEI. CDR3 length: 16 amino acids. Written as DNA, the CDR3 is TGTGCCAGCAGTGAGCGGGGGGGCCTAGCCAAAAACATTCAGTACTTC. It translates to CASSERGGLAKNIQYF. Complete variable domain (other parts from reference TRBV2 and TRBJ2-4): EPEVTQTPSHQVTQMGQEVILRCVPISNHLYFYWYRQILGQKVEFLVSFYNNEISEKSEIFDDQFSVERPDGSNFTLKIRSTKLEDSAMYFCASSERGGLAKNIQYFGAGTRLSVL.

This clonotype was seen many times. This rearrangement joins TRBV12-5 to TRBJ2-5, with a possible D match to TRBD1 (6 bases). Germline-derived CDR1 and CDR2 are LGHNT and FRNRAP. The V gene lost 1 base and the J gene lost 7 bases, with 13 bases spanning the gap. The CDR3 is 14 amino acids. CDR3 nucleotides: TGTGCTAGTGGTTTGGGGACAGCGCCCCGGACCCAGTACTTC. Residues: CASGLGTAPRTQYF. The full variable domain, its missing parts supplied by reference TRBV12-5 and TRBJ2-5, is DARVTQTPRHKVTEMGQEVTMRCQPILGHNTVFWYRQTMMQGLELLAYFRNRAPLDDSGMPKDRFSAEMPDATLATLKIQPSEPRDSAVYFCASGLGTAPRTQYFGPGTRLLVL.

This clonotype was counted ten times or more. The rearrangement joins TRBV7-2 to TRBJ2-5, with D possibly being TRBD1 (5 bases). The germline V gene has CDR1 SGHTA and CDR2 FQGNSA. CDR3 length: 16 amino acids. With 2 bases removed from V and 5 bases from J, the gap between germline ends came to 18 bases. The CDR3 loop reads CASSLSIAQGLETQYF. The CDR3 nucleotides are TGTGCCAGCAGCTTATCTATCGCCCAGGGCTTGGAGACCCAGTACTTC. Full variable domain (rest looked up from reference TRBV7-2 and TRBJ2-5): GAGVSQSPSNKVTEKGKDVELRCDPISGHTALYWYRQSLGQGLEFLIYFQGNSAPDKSGLPSDRFSAERTGGSVSTLTIQRTQQEDSAVYLCASSLSIAQGLETQYFGPGTRLLVL.

At least ten counts were recorded for this clonotype. The V and J genes are TRBV28 and TRBJ2-2, with 9 bases matching TRBD2. The CDR3 totals 16 residues. The V gene's germline CDR1 is MDHEN and CDR2 SYDVKM. The J segment lost 1 base and the V segment lost 5 bases, leaving 5 bases of the junction unmatched. Here the CDR3 reads CASSIISGGNTGELFF. DNA of the CDR3: TGTGCCAGCAGTATCATTAGCGGGGGGAACACCGGGGAGCTGTTTTTT.

The chain carries TRBV6-1 and TRBJ2-7; D unclear. The CDR3 is 11 residues long. From germline, CDR1 is MNHNS and CDR2 SASEGT. Trimming took 10 bases from V and 2 from J, leaving 9 bases between them. The CDR3 DNA follows: TGTGCCACCAGAGCAACCTACGAGCAGTACTTC. The encoded protein is CATRATYEQYF.

This clonotype was counted at least ten times. The chain uses TRBV6-1 and TRBJ2-7; TRBD1 agrees at 9 bases. With V trimmed by 7 bases and J by 1 base, 5 bases remained unmatched. CDR1 and CDR2 (germline): MNHNS, SASEGT. The CDR3 has 14 residues. CDR3 DNA: TGTGCCAGCACCCGACAGGGGGGTTCCTACGAGCAGTACTTC. Its protein is CASTRQGGSYEQYF.

This clonotype appeared many times. The rearrangement links TRBV25-1 to TRBJ2-2; maybe TRBD1 (7 bases). The CDR3 contains 16 residues. CDR1 and CDR2 from the germline V gene are MGHDK and SYGVNS. Between the trimmed V and J ends, which lost 3 bases and 4 bases, there was a span of 15 bases. CDR3: CASSDRQGGRTGELFF. For the CDR3, the DNA is TGTGCCAGCAGTGATCGACAGGGAGGCCGCACCGGGGAGCTGTTTTTT.

V and J are TRBV24-1 and TRBJ2-7, with D possibly matching TRBD2 (6 bases). This CDR3 region has 16 residues. V was shortened by 2 bases and J by 7 bases, with 20 bases between the two germline ends. The germline V gene has CDR1 KGHDR and CDR2 SFDVKD. The CDR3 protein is CATSDSRRAGPGEQYF. The CDR3 DNA follows: TGTGCCACCAGTGATTCCCGGAGGGCAGGGCCAGGGGAGCAGTACTTC.

This clonotype was seen many times. The J gene is TRBJ1-3, the V gene TRBV6-1; 11 bases match TRBD1. Trimming at V came to 8 bases and at J to 4 bases, leaving 7 bases not matched to a gene. Germline V gene sequence: CDR1 MNHNS, CDR2 SASEGT. The CDR3 extends over 15 amino acids. The DNA of the CDR3 is TGTGCCAGCCTAGGACAGGGGGCGCGGGGAAACACCATATATTTT. It encodes CASLGQGARGNTIYF.

In this sample, this clonotype turned up many times. The J gene is TRBJ1-1, the V gene TRBV30, with D unclear. The CDR3 extends over 11 amino acids. Germline lookup yields CDR1 GTSNPN and CDR2 SVGIG (reference sequence). Deletions cut 3 bases from V and 3 bases from J, with 5 bases between. The CDR3 bases are TGTGCCTGGAGAGAGGACACTGAAGCTTTCTTT. Translating it yields CAWREDTEAFF.

This clonotype was seen ten or more times. The chain links TRBV11-2 to TRBJ1-3; 7 nucleotides align to TRBD1. J gave up 5 bases and V 2 bases, and 12 bases lay outside the gene matches. The germline CDR1 and CDR2 sequences are SGHAT and FQNNGV. CDR3 length: 17 residues. The CDR3 coding sequence is TGTGCCAGCAGCTTATCCGCGGGGACAGAGGCCCGAAACACCATATATTTT. This gives the protein CASSLSAGTEARNTIYF.

In its sample, this clonotype was seen many times. The chain carries TRBV28 and TRBJ2-7, with D possibly matching TRBD2 (6 bases). The germline V gene has CDR1 MDHEN and CDR2 SYDVKM. The CDR3 is 15 residues long. With 2 bases removed from V and 3 bases from J, the gap between germline ends came to 14 bases. CDR3 loop: CASSLKILGGYEQYF. In nucleotides, the CDR3 is TGTGCCAGCAGTTTAAAGATTTTGGGGGGCTACGAGCAGTACTTC. The full variable domain, completed using reference TRBV28 and TRBJ2-7, is DVKVTQSSRYLVKRTGEKVFLECVQDMDHENMFWYRQDPGLGLRLIYFSYDVKMKEKGDIPEGYSVSREKKERFSLILESASTNQTSMYLCASSLKILGGYEQYFGPGTRLTVT.

In this sample, this clonotype turned up many times. The DNA for the CDR3 is TGTGCCAGCAGTCCCCCCCGACAGGAGAGCTACGAGCAGTACTTC. It translates to CASSPPRQESYEQYF. This chain links TRBV12-3 or TRBV12-4 with TRBJ2-7, with a tentative D call TRBD1 (6 bases). The CDR3 has 15 amino acids. V gave up 5 bases and J gave up 3 bases, with 17 bases separating them.

This clonotype was observed many times. V is TRBV5-1 and J is TRBJ2-7; 13 bases match TRBD2. J lost 6 bases, V lost 4 bases, and 7 bases had no gene match. The CDR3 has 15 amino acids. Looked up from germline, CDR1 is SGHRS and CDR2 is YFSETQ. In nucleotides, the CDR3 is TGCGCCAGCAGCCCACGGACTAGCGGGAGCTGCGAGCAGTACTTC. This encodes CASSPRTSGSCEQYF.

There are many counts of this clonotype. This rearrangement joins TRBV4-3 to TRBJ1-5; possibly TRBD1 for D (6 bases). This CDR3 has 15 amino acids. The germline V gene encodes CDR1 LGHNA and CDR2 YSLEER. V dropped 2 bases and J dropped 6 bases, with 14 bases sitting between them. CDR3 protein: CASSQRTGYRQPQHF. CDR3 nucleotide sequence: TGCGCCAGCAGCCAACGCACAGGGTATCGTCAGCCCCAGCATTTT.

The chain has TRBV6-2 or TRBV6-3 and TRBJ2-2, with D hard to call. The CDR3 is made up of 12 amino acids. Germline V gene data show CDR1 as MNHEY and CDR2 as SVGEGT. V lost 5 bases and J lost 5, with 6 bases in between. Here the CDR3 reads CASSDLTGELFF. The CDR3 DNA reads TGTGCCAGCAGTGACTTAACCGGGGAGCTGTTTTTT.

Many counts were recorded for this clonotype. The rearrangement links TRBV4-2 to TRBJ1-1; unclear D gene. In germline, CDR1 is LGHNA, CDR2 YNFKEQ. The CDR3 consists of 15 residues. Trimming left V 1 base short and J 7 bases short, with 16 bases between. The CDR3 is CASSQVDRVPNEAFF. The CDR3 DNA sequence: TGTGCCAGCAGCCAAGTGGACCGGGTCCCCAATGAAGCTTTCTTT.

Ten or more counts support this clonotype. The J gene is TRBJ1-5, the V gene TRBV6-5; D gene ambiguous. CDR3 length equals 15 residues. Looked up from germline, CDR1 is MNHEY and CDR2 is SVGAGI. The V end lost 0 bases, the J end lost 3 bases, and 9 bases lay between the germline ends. Here the CDR3 DNA reads TGTGCCAGCAGTTACTCGATCGGTCCCAATCAGCCCCAGCATTTT. This sequence encodes CASSYSIGPNQPQHF.